This entry describes one T cell receptor (beta chain). This clonotype has more than one count but fewer than ten. What antigen it recognizes has not been identified. There are no base qualities to consult, and no much larger clone falls within one base. There are 14 amino acids in the CDR3, from cysteine to phenylalanine inclusive. Only the CDR3 DNA stays, 42 bases, in frame from base 1. These data belong to a study of early T cells in non-severe SARS-CoV-2 infection (dated by TCRdb to the early 2020s). About the study as a whole: Because TCR sequencing was done on bulk RNA from unsorted whole blood, the alpha and beta chains could not be paired. Study-wide findings and limitations: VDJdb matching was skewed toward anti-spike CD8 responses and likely underestimated virus-specific expansions, missing private and CD4 specificities.

The library was prepared using 5' RACE. Sequenced on a NextSeq 500. The TCR library protocol attached unique molecular identifiers to individual cDNA molecules to correct for sequencing error and PCR bias. Both TCR alpha and beta chains were sequenced, and tight co-correlation was observed between alpha and beta sequence abundances in each sample. Turning to the authors' computational methods: Decombinator V4 was used to annotate the V gene, J gene and CDR3 of the TCR sequences. Expanded TCRs were defined as changing significantly between any two time points under a Poisson model with p below 0.0001. TCR abundances were normalised to the total number of TCRs sequenced in each sample and reported as counts per million. MAIT TCRs were defined by TRAV1-2 paired with TRAJ12, TRAJ20 or TRAJ33, and iNKT TCRs by TRAV10 paired with TRAJ18. A search of VDJdb, accessed on 1 November 2021, was run for TCRs annotated to CMV, EBV and SARS-CoV-2, with TCRs annotated for multiple antigens excluded. The public reads were reprocessed in TCRdb via fastp at Q25 and MiXCR, keeping in-frame beta chains. A single entry per CDR3 protein holds the most common genes and DNA from its merged rows. TCRdb's processing, not the authors', yielded these V and J calls. The sample table contains more than 30,000 distinct CDR3 sequences; only one count was recorded for roughly 5.9% of them. About 26% of the sample lies in the top ten.

Set within a cohort of healthcare workers in London, UK, this nested case-control study involved weekly PCR testing of nasopharyngeal swabs along with blood sampling. Healthcare workers were recruited during the week of the UK lockdown, between 23 and 31 March 2020, and followed weekly for up to about 15 weeks. The chain is assembled from TRBV21-1 and TRBJ2-3; the table's D call TRBD2 went unverified against the DNA. TRBV21-1 corresponds to a pseudogene. Sequencing input: whole blood. The sequence derives from an adult who was a healthcare worker with PCR-confirmed SARS-CoV-2 infection or an uninfected control (not recorded which). This receptor carries the CDR3 CTSSKKEVSSGQYF. In nucleotides, the sequence is TGTACCAGCAGCAAAAAGGAGGTGTCTAGCGGGCAGTATTTT.